The clone carrying this T cell receptor beta chain was observed a few times. The immunoSEQ assay was v3. The protocol was immunoSEQ multiplex PCR, while the TCRdb copy is restricted to in-frame clones and leaves out a portion. The sample consists of some 14,000 clones, 66% of them appearing once. Documented time point: pre-treatment sample, taken before nivolumab and TIL therapy. Tumor tissue came from excised metastases, mostly pleural nodules or supraclavicular lymph nodes. The data are from a study of TIL therapy for anti-PD-1-resistant metastatic lung cancer. Whole-study context: Tumors carried a median about 1.5 non-synonymous mutations per megabase.

The CDR3 has 14 amino acids. V was trimmed by 0 bases and J by 6 bases, leaving 7 bases between them. CDR1 and CDR2 (germline): SGHDT, YYEEEE. The sequences come from tumor tissue, collected at baseline. This sequence originates from a woman aged 25-80 years with non-small cell lung cancer. The chain has TRBV5-6 and TRBJ1-6; the D is unclear. The CDR3 DNA reads as TGTGCCAGCAGCTTGGACCCAACTAATTCACCCCTCCACTTT. As protein: CASSLDPTNSPLHF.